The sequence of this T cell receptor beta chain was determined in a study of a mutant IDH1 vaccine in newly diagnosed glioma. The wider study: Following radiotherapy alone, or alongside temozolomide cycles, vaccination was started after an interval of 4-6 weeks. Prior therapy was radiotherapy, temozolomide, or both; most received both. Study results and limitations: Detectable vaccine-induced immune responses arose in about 93% of patients. Pseudoprogression seemed unlinked to shifts in top peripheral T cell clonotypes.

Time point defined: week 35, safety follow-up. Doses comprised 300 ug of mutant IDH1 20-mer peptide each, plus topical imiquimod. In the case of this clone: Its antigen remains unidentified.

The CDR3 loop spans 15 amino acids. The V gene lost 1 base and the J gene lost 2 bases, with 9 bases spanning the gap. Germline V gene sequence: CDR1 LGHNA, CDR2 YNFKEQ. Here immunoSEQ multiplex PCR was the method, and the copy in TCRdb shows in-frame clones only, minus some. The sample gives about 66,000 clones, 65% to 75% of which show up once; roughly 4.3% is in the top ten. This receptor was identified in a man aged 50 to 60 with glioma. Material: PBMCs, obtained from a glioma patient whose treatment included an IDH1 peptide vaccine. This chain links TRBV4-2 with TRBJ1-5; D gene ambiguous. CDR3 sequence reads: CASSQGRQGNQPQHF. The CDR3 coding sequence is TGTGCCAGCAGCCAAGGACGGCAGGGCAATCAGCCCCAGCATTTT.